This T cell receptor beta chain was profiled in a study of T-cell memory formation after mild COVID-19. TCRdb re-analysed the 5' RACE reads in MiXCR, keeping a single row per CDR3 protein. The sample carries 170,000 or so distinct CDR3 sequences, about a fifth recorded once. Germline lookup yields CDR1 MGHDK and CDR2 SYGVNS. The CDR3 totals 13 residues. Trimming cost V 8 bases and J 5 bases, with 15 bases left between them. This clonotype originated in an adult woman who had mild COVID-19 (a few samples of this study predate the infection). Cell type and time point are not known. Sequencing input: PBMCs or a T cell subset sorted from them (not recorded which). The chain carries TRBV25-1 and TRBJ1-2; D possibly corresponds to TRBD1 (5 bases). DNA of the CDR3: TGTGCCAGCGGGGGGAGAGGACTTTATGGCTACACCTTC. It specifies CASGGRGLYGYTF.